One sample yielded the 18 T cell receptor beta chains listed below, sequenced in a study of cytotoxic CD8 clonotypes in ibrutinib-treated CLL. TCRdb's copy holds only in-frame clones and misses some; the assay was immunoSEQ multiplex PCR. The table lists 40,000 or so clones, about 47% of them singletons. The specimen was PBMCs, collected before ibrutinib treatment. The receptors were gathered from a human donor with chronic lymphocytic leukemia.

This clone was observed a handful of times. This sequence joins TRBV7-2 and TRBJ2-1, with D possibly called TRBD1 or TRBD2 (5 bases each). The germline V gene encodes CDR1 SGHTA and CDR2 FQGNSA. The V end lost 5 bases, the J end lost 0 bases, and 17 bases lay between the germline ends. This CDR3 is built from 17 residues. The CDR3 protein is CASSLMGPSSSYNEQFF. DNA of the CDR3: TGTGCCAGCAGCCTAATGGGACCTTCGAGCTCCTACAATGAGCAGTTCTTC.

The V gene is TRBV27, the J gene TRBJ1-2; D is undetermined. Germline V gene data show CDR1 as MNHEY and CDR2 as SMNVEV (reference sequence). The CDR3 spans 14 residues. V was shortened by 6 bases and J by 1 base, with 12 bases between the two germline ends. In DNA form, the CDR3 reads TGTGCCAGCAGACGCCTAGGATTTAACTATGGCTACACCTTC. This gives the protein CASRRLGFNYGYTF.

This clone was picked up one time. The gene calls are TRBV27 and TRBJ2-1; the D gene could be TRBD1 or TRBD2 (6 bases each). This CDR3 contains 16 residues. Germline CDR1 is MNHEY and CDR2 is SMNVEV (reference sequence). The V end was cut by 5 bases, the J end by 9 bases, with 23 bases between. The CDR3 sequence is CASSPSRGGGLGEQFF. CDR3 nucleotide sequence: TGTGCCAGCAGTCCAAGCAGAGGGGGAGGTTTGGGTGAGCAGTTCTTC.

V gene TRBV28 combines with J gene TRBJ1-2, with a possible D match to TRBD1 (5 bases). Trimming removed 5 bases at V and 3 bases at J, with 13 bases between. The CDR3 runs 14 residues. Germline V CDR1 and CDR2: MDHEN, SYDVKM. As DNA, the CDR3 is TGTGCCAGCAGTGCGGGGGGACTGTACTATGGCTACACCTTC. Protein sequence: CASSAGGLYYGYTF.

V gene TRBV12-2 combines with J gene TRBJ2-2; TRBD2 is the table's D call and was not checked against the DNA. TRBV12-2 is a pseudogene locus. The CDR3 length is 14 residues. CDR3 sequence (DNA): TGTGCAAGTCGCTTAGGACTAGCGGTAGGGGAGCTGTTTTTT. Translated, it gives CASRLGLAVGELFF.

This clone came up a few times. The V and J genes are TRBV9 and TRBJ1-6; tentatively, D is TRBD1 (6 bases). The germline CDR1 and CDR2 sequences are SGDLS and YYNGEE. With 5 bases removed from V and 10 bases from J, the gap between germline ends came to 16 bases. The CDR3 length is 14 residues. The CDR3 loop is CASSRGGVGSPLHF. DNA of the CDR3: TGTGCCAGCAGTCGAGGGGGAGTGGGCTCACCCCTCCACTTT. Supplemented by reference TRBV9 and TRBJ1-6, the full variable domain reads DSGVTQTPKHLITATGQRVTLRCSPRSGDLSVYWYQQSLDQGLQFLIQYYNGEERAKGNILERFSAQQFPDLHSELNLSSLELGDSALYFCASSRGGVGSPLHFGNGTRLTVT.

This clone was counted a few times. The rearrangement uses TRBV5-4 and TRBJ2-1; maybe TRBD2 (5 bases). CDR1 and CDR2 from the germline V gene are SGHNT and YYREEE (reference sequence). The CDR3 length is 13 residues. The V end was cut by 7 bases, the J end by 10 bases, with 18 bases between. The CDR3 loop is CASGEGVGGEQFF. CDR3 DNA: TGTGCCAGCGGCGAGGGTGTTGGAGGCGAGCAGTTCTTC.

V usage is TRBV7-9 and J usage is TRBJ2-2; 10 positions agree with TRBD1. Trimming at V came to 5 bases and at J to 7 bases, leaving 4 bases not matched to a gene. This CDR3 is 14 amino acids long. Germline lookup yields CDR1 SEHNR and CDR2 FQNEAQ (reference sequence). This chain's CDR3 is CASSLTGGHGELFF. CDR3 bases: TGTGCCAGCAGCCTGACAGGGGGCCACGGGGAGCTGTTTTTT. The complete variable domain, with remaining parts taken from reference TRBV7-9 and TRBJ2-2, reads DTGVSQNPRHKITKRGQNVTFRCDPISEHNRLYWYRQTLGQGPEFLTYFQNEAQLEKSRLLSDRFSAERPKGSFSTLEIQRTEQGDSAMYLCASSLTGGHGELFFGEGSRLTVL.

The chain uses TRBV7-9 and TRBJ2-7, with 12 bases fitting TRBD1. Germline CDR1 and CDR2: SEHNR and FQNEAQ (reference sequence). The CDR3 runs to 17 residues. Germline trimming cut 4 bases from V and 2 bases from J; bases unmatched to any gene: 9. The CDR3 protein is CASSSKPGQGAAYEQYF. CDR3 coding DNA: TGTGCCAGCAGCTCGAAACCGGGACAGGGGGCAGCCTACGAGCAGTACTTC.

This clone showed up many times. The chain combines TRBV28 with TRBJ2-1, with 8 bases lining up with TRBD2. This CDR3 spans 14 amino acids. With V trimmed by 7 bases and J by 4 bases, 6 bases remained unmatched. Germline values: CDR1 MDHEN, CDR2 SYDVKM. The CDR3 DNA is TGTGCCAGCATACTCACTAGCGGTTACAATGAGCAGTTCTTC. It specifies CASILTSGYNEQFF.

This clone occurred a few times. This chain connects TRBV23-1 to TRBJ1-5, with unresolved D. TRBV23-1 has ORF status, its function being uncertain. The CDR3 has 13 residues. Trimming stripped 1 base from V and 6 bases from J, with 7 bases between. The CDR3 region is CASSQFLRQPQHF. The CDR3 bases are TGCGCCAGCAGTCAATTTTTGCGTCAGCCCCAGCATTTT.

V is TRBV9 and J is TRBJ1-6, with 9 bases that match TRBD1. The V gene end was trimmed by 0 bases and the J gene end by 9 bases; junction bases not matched to a gene: 4. This CDR3 is built from 15 residues. Germline values: CDR1 SGDLS, CDR2 YYNGEE. CDR3 DNA sequence: TGTGCCAGCAGCGTAGAGGGACAGGGATTTTCACCCCTCCACTTT. Its translation: CASSVEGQGFSPLHF.

This clone is judged medium-sized. The chain combines TRBV6-5 with TRBJ2-7; TRBD2 matches 7 bases. This CDR3 has 14 residues. CDR1 and CDR2 (germline): MNHEY, SVGAGI. V shed 4 bases, J shed 4 bases, and the junction held 7 bases outside the gene matches. The CDR3 is CASSFRGVVYEQYF. As DNA, the CDR3 is TGTGCCAGCAGTTTTCGGGGGGTGGTATACGAGCAGTACTTC.

The chain recombines TRBV5-1 with TRBJ1-2, with TRBD1 matching over 11 bases. The V gene end was trimmed by 6 bases and the J gene end by 4 bases; junction bases not matched to a gene: 2. Germline values: CDR1 SGHRS, CDR2 YFSETQ. The CDR3 extends over 13 amino acids. The CDR3 DNA follows: TGCGCCAGCACCGGGACAGGGGGCTATGGCTACACCTTC. It codes for CASTGTGGYGYTF. The variable domain in full, with the rest retrieved from reference TRBV5-1 and TRBJ1-2, is KAGVTQTPRYLIKTRGQQVTLSCSPISGHRSVSWYQQTPGQGLQFLFEYFSETQRNKGNFPGRFSGRQFSNSRSEMNVSTLELGDSALYLCASTGTGGYGYTFGSGTRLTVV.

The gene calls are TRBV9 and TRBJ2-7; no firm D call. Germline V gene data show CDR1 as SGDLS and CDR2 as YYNGEE. The CDR3 is 14 amino acids. Trimming took off 4 bases at V and 0 bases at J, with 11 bases between the two ends. DNA of the CDR3: TGTGCCAGCAGCTCCGGCCCTAGCTCCTACGAGCAGTACTTC. Amino acids: CASSSGPSSYEQYF.

This clone came up many times. The chain employs TRBV4-1 and TRBJ1-6; possible D gene TRBD1, 5 bases. CDR1 and CDR2 (germline): MGHRA, YSYEKL. The CDR3 consists of 14 residues. V was trimmed by 3 bases and J by 10 bases, leaving 13 bases between them. CDR3 loop: CASSHLGGDSPLHF. The CDR3 nucleotides are TGCGCCAGCAGCCACCTCGGGGGGGACTCACCCCTCCACTTT.

The V call is TRBV4-1, the J call TRBJ1-5; the D gene is possibly TRBD1 (6 bases). Germline CDR1 reads MGHRA; CDR2 reads YSYEKL. The CDR3 has 18 residues. With 0 bases removed from V and 0 bases from J, the gap between germline ends came to 15 bases. CDR3 loop: CASSQEGGGTLSNQPQHF. For the CDR3, the DNA is TGCGCCAGCAGCCAAGAAGGGGGGGGGACACTTAGCAATCAGCCCCAGCATTTT.

This clone has just one count. The rearrangement uses TRBV4-1 and TRBJ2-2, with 10 positions matching TRBD2. This CDR3 contains 18 residues. Germline V gene data show CDR1 as MGHRA and CDR2 as YSYEKL. J lost 5 bases, V lost 0 bases, and 9 bases had no gene match. The CDR3 reads CASSQDSRLAGATGELFF. In DNA, the CDR3 is TGCGCCAGCAGCCAAGATAGTAGACTAGCGGGCGCTACCGGGGAGCTGTTTTTT.